This T cell receptor beta chain was recorded in a study of T-cell reconstitution after alpha-beta-depleted transplantation in children. Preparation of the TCRbeta library used unique molecular identifiers. TCRdb redid the calling of the PCR reads with MiXCR, one entry per CDR3 protein. Among about 900,000 distinct CDR3 sequences, under 30% were seen once, and the ten largest hold roughly 27%. CDR1 SQVTM and CDR2 ANQGSEA come from the germline V gene. This CDR3 has 10 residues. The clonotype was recovered from a boy under two years old who had a stem cell transplant for SCID, so the T cells may come from the graft donor. Sequencing was performed on PBMCs, mostly from graft donor cells, taken 360 days after TCRalphabeta/CD19-depleted stem cell transplant. The chain combines TRBV29-1 with TRBJ2-1, with no clear D. This CDR3 reads CSGWGNEQFF. The CDR3 DNA is TGCAGTGGCTGGGGTAATGAGCAGTTCTTC.